This TCR beta chain was recovered during a study of T-cell reconstitution after alpha-beta-depleted transplantation in children (dated by TCRdb to about 2016). Looking at the study overall: Using TCR repertoire profiling, the study quantitatively followed how T-cell immune reconstitution unfolded in children after TCRalphabeta/CD19-depleted allogeneic hematopoietic cell transplantation.

The treatment or condition label corresponds to: allogeneic hematopoietic cell transplantation with graft depleted of TCRalphabeta T cells and CD19 B cells. Transplant recipients were children who received TCRalphabeta/CD19-depleted allogeneic hematopoietic cell grafts. This clonotype was detected a few times. Its antigen is currently not known. Base quality data are lacking; no much larger clone is found one base away. Libraries were built with PCR. This sample was sequenced with an Illumina HiSeq 2500. TCR library preparation used molecular barcoding, with unique molecular identifiers applied to normalize quantification of the TCRbeta repertoire. TCRdb reworked the public reads: Q25 trimming with fastp, MiXCR clone assembly, productive beta chains retained. Every entry covers one CDR3 protein and lists the most common genes and DNA from its rows. This sample holds some 600,000 distinct CDR3 sequences; under 15% were observed only once. In total, the top ten clones hold 2% to 2.5% of the sample.

The germline ends are 35 bases apart after V is trimmed by 4 bases and J by 6 bases. The CDR3 holds 20 amino acids from the cysteine to the phenylalanine. This entry keeps only the CDR3 DNA: 60 bases, framed from base 1. The CDR1 and CDR2 encoded by the germline V gene are SGHRS and YFSETQ. The paper's findings and limits, for the study overall: Apparently early alphabetaT-cell count recovery about two months after transplant reportedly relied on only several hundred rapidly expanded clones derived from non-depleted graft cells. The high TCRbeta diversity at day 60 in some patients was ascribed to recipient T cells and intrathymic progenitors that had survived conditioning. The frequencies of hyperexpanded clones fell over the following months, and after one year, T-cell counts and TCRbeta diversity were mostly attributed to newly produced T cells.

The rearranged chain carries TRBV5-1 and TRBJ2-7; TRBD1 might be the D gene, on 6 matching bases. The starting material was PBMCs, mostly from graft donor cells, obtained 360 days after TCRalphabeta/CD19-depleted stem cell transplant. This TCR was sampled from a male patient under 18 who had a stem cell transplant for acute myeloid leukemia, so the T cells may come from the graft donor. In nucleotides, the sequence is TGCGCCAGCAGCCGGCTCCCCGTGACAGGAGAAACTGGGACCCCAGTCGAGCAGTACTTC. It specifies CASSRLPVTGETGTPVEQYF.